The 15 T cell receptor beta chains reported below all come from one sample, sequenced in a study of blood T cell repertoires in COVID-19. The table came from immunoSEQ multiplex PCR; TCRdb's copy has only in-frame clones and leaves some out. The repertoire holds 95,000 to 100,000 clones, less than 85% seen once, with 1.5% to 2% in the top ten. Sequenced input: peripheral blood. The receptor set was obtained from a woman in her 70s with active or convalescent COVID-19.

V and J are TRBV30 and TRBJ2-5; 7 nucleotides line up with TRBD1. The germline V gene has CDR1 GTSNPN and CDR2 SVGIG (reference sequence). The length of the CDR3 is 15 residues. V shed 4 bases, J shed 5 bases, and the junction held 13 bases outside the gene matches. In DNA form, the CDR3 reads TGTGCCTGGAAAAATACGAAGACAGGGTGGGAGACCCAGTACTTC. Translated, it gives CAWKNTKTGWETQYF.

The chain couples TRBV29-1 to TRBJ1-1; 9 nucleotides line up with TRBD1. With 8 bases clipped from V and 7 bases from J, the junction kept 17 bases outside the gene matches. This CDR3 contains 15 residues. From germline, CDR1 is SQVTM and CDR2 ANQGSEA. CDR3 sequence: CSSRTRTGAAVEAFF. Here the CDR3 DNA reads TGCAGCTCCCGCACCCGGACAGGGGCAGCAGTTGAAGCTTTCTTT.

This sequence joins TRBV9 and TRBJ2-3, with TRBD2 matching over 12 bases. This CDR3 region has 16 residues. Germline values: CDR1 SGDLS, CDR2 YYNGEE. The V and J ends lost 0 bases and 9 bases, in that order; junction bases with no gene match: 8. The CDR3 bases are TGTGCCAGCAGCGTAGCTCTCACGACTAGCGGGGGCACGCAGTATTTT. It is translated as CASSVALTTSGGTQYF. Supplemented by reference TRBV9 and TRBJ2-3, the full variable domain reads DSGVTQTPKHLITATGQRVTLRCSPRSGDLSVYWYQQSLDQGLQFLIQYYNGEERAKGNILERFSAQQFPDLHSELNLSSLELGDSALYFCASSVALTTSGGTQYFGPGTRLTVL.

This clone was counted between two and nine times. The chain links TRBV4-2 to TRBJ1-6; D not certain. Trimming pared 3 bases from V and 8 bases from J, leaving 14 bases between. The CDR3 contains 15 residues. The germline CDR1 and CDR2 sequences are LGHNA and YNFKEQ. The CDR3 sequence: CASSQFLTTDSPLHF. The CDR3 coding sequence is TGTGCCAGCAGCCAGTTCTTGACAACCGATTCACCCCTCCACTTT.

This chain links TRBV11-2 with TRBJ2-4, with 11 bases aligning to TRBD2. V lost 0 bases and J lost 6; bases outside the gene matches: 4. The germline CDR1 and CDR2 sequences are SGHAT and FQNNGV. The CDR3 has 16 amino acids. The CDR3 is CASSLDLTSGRNIQYF. For the CDR3, the DNA is TGTGCCAGCAGCTTAGATCTAACTAGCGGGAGAAACATTCAGTACTTC.

Here the CDR3 DNA reads TGTGCCAGCAGCTTAGACCTAGCGGGAGGGGGGGATACGCAGTATTTT. It translates to CASSLDLAGGGDTQYF. This chain uses TRBV7-2 with TRBJ2-3; 12 nucleotides match TRBD2. V lost 1 base and J lost 6; bases outside the gene matches: 5. This CDR3 is 16 amino acids long. Germline assignment: CDR1 SGHTA and CDR2 FQGNSA.

This chain links TRBV5-4 with TRBJ2-5; TRBD1 matches 8 bases. This CDR3 has 14 residues. Per the germline V gene, CDR1 is SGHNT and CDR2 is YYREEE (reference sequence). J lost 2 bases, V lost 4 bases, and 4 bases had no gene match. The CDR3 is CASSPGTGQETQYF. CDR3 sequence (DNA): TGTGCCAGCAGCCCAGGGACAGGTCAAGAGACCCAGTACTTC.

The J gene is TRBJ1-4, the V gene TRBV6-2 or TRBV6-3, with a tentative D call TRBD1 (6 bases). The germline V and J ends were trimmed by 4 bases and 8 bases, with 17 bases remaining between them. In germline, CDR1 is MNHEY, CDR2 SVGEGT. The CDR3 spans 15 residues. The CDR3 coding sequence is TGTGCCAGCAGTTCCACAGGGAAGGGAGAAGAAAAACTGTTTTTT. Translated, it gives CASSSTGKGEEKLFF.

This clone was observed a few times. This chain uses TRBV2 with TRBJ1-6; possibly TRBD1 for D (5 bases). This CDR3 is built from 15 residues. Germline loops: CDR1 SNHLY, CDR2 FYNNEI. V was cut by 4 bases and J by 5 bases, with 12 bases left in between. The CDR3 sequence is CASSVSDTDNSPLHF. The CDR3 coding sequence is TGTGCCAGCAGTGTCTCGGACACCGATAATTCACCCCTCCACTTT.

The chain links TRBV29-1 to TRBJ2-3; D might be TRBD1 (5 bases). V was pared by 7 bases and J by 2 bases, with 19 bases between. The CDR3 is 15 residues long. Germline CDR1 SQVTM, CDR2 ANQGSEA. This chain's CDR3 is CSGLGARPSTDTQYF. In nucleotides, the CDR3 is TGCAGCGGCCTAGGGGCAAGGCCCTCCACAGATACGCAGTATTTT.

The chain uses TRBV19 and TRBJ1-1; 7 bases fit TRBD1. Trimming removed 10 bases from V and 2 bases from J; junction bases left unmatched: 4. The germline gives CDR1 LNHDA, CDR2 SQIVND (reference sequence). The CDR3 covers 12 residues. DNA of the CDR3: TGTGCCACCGGGGACAGAAACACTGAAGCTTTCTTT. Protein sequence: CATGDRNTEAFF.

The rearrangement joins TRBV18 to TRBJ2-5; 11 nucleotides match TRBD2. V shed 5 bases, J shed 4 bases, and the junction held 3 bases outside the gene matches. CDR1 and CDR2 from the germline V gene are KGHSH and LQKENI. The CDR3 runs to 14 residues. Here the CDR3 reads CASSTTSGGETQYF. CDR3 nucleotide sequence: TGTGCCAGCTCAACCACTAGCGGGGGAGAGACCCAGTACTTC.

The chain links TRBV14 to TRBJ1-2; no clear D gene. The CDR3 totals 14 residues. V was shortened by 1 base and J by 9 bases, with 15 bases between the two germline ends. In germline, CDR1 is SGHDN, CDR2 FVKESK. The CDR3 sequence is CASSQVRAYGSYTF. The DNA of the CDR3 is TGTGCCAGCAGCCAAGTTAGAGCCTATGGTAGCTACACCTTC. The full variable domain, its missing parts supplied by reference TRBV14 and TRBJ1-2, is EAGVTQFPSHSVIEKGQTVTLRCDPISGHDNLYWYRRVMGKEIKFLLHFVKESKQDESGMPNNRFLAERTGGTYSTLKVQPAELEDSGVYFCASSQVRAYGSYTFGSGTRLTVV.

The rearrangement joins TRBV2 to TRBJ1-1; 7 bases agree with TRBD1. V lost 8 bases to trimming and J lost 1 base; unmatched junction nucleotides: 4. Germline CDR1 SNHLY, CDR2 FYNNEI. This CDR3 is 13 amino acids long. The CDR3 bases are TGTGCCAGCTCCCGGGACAGGAACACTGAAGCTTTCTTT. Translating gives CASSRDRNTEAFF.

The genes are TRBV6-5 and TRBJ1-2, with 9 bases aligning to TRBD1. CDR3 length: 15 residues. CDR1 is MNHEY, CDR2 SVGAGI, per germline. V was pared by 0 bases and J by 4 bases, with 3 bases of the junction left unmatched. The CDR3 sequence is CASSYSRGQGYGYTF. CDR3 nucleotide sequence: TGTGCCAGCAGTTACTCGAGGGGACAGGGCTATGGCTACACCTTC.